The 12 T cell receptor beta chains below all came from one sample that was sequenced in a study of blood T cell repertoires in COVID-19. The data were produced by immunoSEQ multiplex PCR, yet TCRdb's version contains in-frame clones alone and is incomplete. The table records a few hundred thousand clones, approximately 89% of them present only once. The sequencing sample was made of peripheral blood. Receptor source: a woman aged 40 to 50 who had recovered from COVID-19.

The chain employs TRBV6-2 or TRBV6-3 and TRBJ1-5, with D possibly TRBD1 on 5 matching bases. Germline V gene sequence: CDR1 MNHEY, CDR2 SVGEGT. V was trimmed by 0 bases and J by 11 bases, leaving 20 bases between them. The CDR3 has 16 amino acids. The CDR3 loop reads CASSYSGTGPARAQHF. CDR3 bases: TGTGCCAGCAGTTACTCAGGCACAGGCCCGGCTAGGGCCCAGCATTTT.

This chain connects TRBV7-2 to TRBJ2-7; 7 bases match TRBD1. The CDR3 has 13 residues. The trim removed 3 bases at V and 4 bases at J, leaving 3 bases unmatched. The germline CDR1 and CDR2 sequences are SGHTA and FQGNSA. The CDR3 bases are TGTGCCAGCAGCTTCCGGGACAGATACGAGCAGTACTTC. It codes for CASSFRDRYEQYF.

The V and J genes are TRBV12-3 or TRBV12-4 and TRBJ1-6, with D unclear. The V gene lost 2 bases and the J gene lost 10 bases, with 6 bases spanning the gap. CDR3 size: 12 residues. CDR3 sequence (DNA): TGTGCCAGCAGTTTAAGCCCCTCACCCCTCCACTTT. Translated: CASSLSPSPLHF.

This chain links TRBV10-3 with TRBJ1-2; D is perhaps TRBD1 (5 bases). Between the trimmed V and J ends, which lost 11 bases and 2 bases, there was a span of 9 bases. The CDR3 covers 11 residues. Germline CDR1 reads ENHRY; CDR2 reads SYGVKD. This CDR3 reads CAAQENYGYTF. The CDR3, as DNA: TGTGCCGCACAGGAGAACTATGGCTACACCTTC.

The rearrangement links TRBV24-1 to TRBJ2-4, with D tentatively TRBD1 (6 bases). This CDR3 is 15 amino acids long. The V gene's germline CDR1 is KGHDR and CDR2 SFDVKD. V was clipped by 4 bases and J by 3 bases, with 12 bases between them. In DNA form, the CDR3 reads TGTGCCACCAGTGACACAGGGCTGGGCAAAAACATTCAGTACTTC. Its translation is CATSDTGLGKNIQYF.

The chain links TRBV28 to TRBJ2-3; TRBD2 aligns across 12 bases. Losses at the gene ends were 3 bases for V and 8 bases for J; bases not matched to a gene: 12. CDR3 length: 17 amino acids. CDR1 is MDHEN and CDR2 is SYDVKM in the germline V gene. In nucleotides, the CDR3 is TGTGCCAGCAGTTTTCCCGTCCCGGGACTAGCGGGTGGTACGCAGTATTTT. Encoded protein: CASSFPVPGLAGGTQYF. Variable domain in full (rest from reference TRBV28 and TRBJ2-3): DVKVTQSSRYLVKRTGEKVFLECVQDMDHENMFWYRQDPGLGLRLIYFSYDVKMKEKGDIPEGYSVSREKKERFSLILESASTNQTSMYLCASSFPVPGLAGGTQYFGPGTRLTVL.

The chain uses TRBV4-1 and TRBJ2-1; TRBD2 agrees at 9 bases. CDR1 is MGHRA, CDR2 YSYEKL, per germline. The CDR3 extends over 14 amino acids. The V gene end was trimmed by 8 bases and the J gene end by 5 bases; junction bases not matched to a gene: 7. In nucleotides, the CDR3 is TGCGCCAGCTCGCGGGGGGGCAAGGACAATGAGCAGTTCTTC. This codes for CASSRGGKDNEQFF.

This chain connects TRBV19 to TRBJ2-2; weak D call: TRBD2 (6 bases). CDR3 length equals 15 residues. Trimming pared 6 bases from V and 2 bases from J, leaving 13 bases between. CDR1 LNHDA and CDR2 SQIVND come from the germline V gene (reference sequence). The chain's CDR3 is CASRGGADNTGELFF. Here the CDR3 DNA reads TGTGCCAGTAGGGGGGGAGCGGACAACACCGGGGAGCTGTTTTTT.

The V gene is TRBV5-8, the J gene TRBJ2-1; 10 nucleotides match TRBD2. Germline V lookup: CDR1 SGHTS, CDR2 YDEGEE. There are 15 residues in the CDR3. J lost 2 bases, V lost 4 bases, and 3 bases had no gene match. The CDR3 is CASSAGTSAYNEQFF. The CDR3 nucleotides are TGTGCCAGCAGCGCCGGGACTAGCGCCTACAATGAGCAGTTCTTC.

The genes are TRBV4-1 and TRBJ1-1; D unresolved. This CDR3 spans 15 amino acids. Germline V gives CDR1 MGHRA, CDR2 YSYEKL. Trimming shortened V by 1 base and J by 1 base, and 10 bases separated the two germline ends. CDR3 bases: TGCGCCAGCAGCCAAGTTAAGGAGTCGAACACTGAAGCTTTCTTT. Its translation is CASSQVKESNTEAFF.

The genes are TRBV5-6 and TRBJ2-1; TRBD1 might be the D (5 bases). CDR3 size: 16 residues. Germline values: CDR1 SGHDT, CDR2 YYEEEE. Trimming removed 4 bases from V and 4 bases from J, with 18 bases in between. DNA for the CDR3: TGTGCCAGCAGCATGTCGACTTCGACAGATTACAATGAGCAGTTCTTC. The encoded protein is CASSMSTSTDYNEQFF.

This chain connects TRBV5-4 to TRBJ2-5; a possible D gene is TRBD1 (5 bases). The length of the CDR3 is 14 residues. V was shortened by 0 bases and J by 4 bases, with 10 bases between the two germline ends. Germline CDR1 and CDR2: SGHNT and YYREEE (reference sequence). The CDR3 region is CASSLATRAETQYF. The CDR3 DNA follows: TGTGCCAGCAGCTTGGCTACCAGGGCAGAGACCCAGTACTTC.